The clone carrying this T cell receptor beta chain was picked up many times. Via MiXCR, TCRdb re-called the 5' RACE reads, giving one row per CDR3 protein. The data show fewer than 400,000 distinct CDR3 sequences, 6% to 8% seen once. This CDR3 has 13 residues. V shed 6 bases and J 5 bases; nucleotides not matched to a gene: 4. Germline values: CDR1 MDHEN, CDR2 SYDVKM. The sample originates from a study of T cells after yellow fever vaccination. J is TRBJ1-1 and V is TRBV28, with 9 bases aligning to TRBD1. The sequencing used PBMCs, collected 5 days after the yellow fever booster vaccination. This TCR was sampled from a man aged 25 to 40 who received the YFV17D yellow fever vaccine. The DNA of the CDR3 is TGTGCCAGCAGGAGACAGGGGGGGACTGAAGCTTTCTTT. Amino acids: CASRRQGGTEAFF.